Below, 26 T cell receptor beta chains from the same sample are listed, as sequenced in a study of blood T cell repertoires in COVID-19. The data were produced by immunoSEQ multiplex PCR, yet TCRdb's version contains in-frame clones alone and is incomplete. Of roughly 100,000 clones listed, around 86% are singletons. The sample comprised peripheral blood. Every receptor here comes from a man aged 45-65 years with acute or convalescent COVID-19.

This clone was recorded only once. The CDR3 DNA sequence: TGTGCCAGCAGCGTAGACGGCACCATATATTTT. Translation gives CASSVDGTIYF. The chain combines TRBV9 with TRBJ1-3; unclear D gene. The V gene's germline CDR1 is SGDLS and CDR2 YYNGEE. The CDR3 spans 11 residues. The ends were cut back, 0 bases at V and 9 bases at J, with 4 bases in the middle.

J is TRBJ2-4 and V is TRBV7-9, with 14 bases fitting TRBD2. V gave up 3 bases and J gave up 8 bases; unmatched junction bases: 3. Per germline, CDR1 SEHNR and CDR2 FQNEAQ (reference sequence). The CDR3 contains 15 residues. The DNA of the CDR3 is TGTGCCAGCAGCTTGGGACTAGCGGGGGTTCACATTCAGTACTTC. Its translation: CASSLGLAGVHIQYF. The full variable domain, rest sourced from reference TRBV7-9 and TRBJ2-4, is DTGVSQNPRHKITKRGQNVTFRCDPISEHNRLYWYRQTLGQGPEFLTYFQNEAQLEKSRLLSDRFSAERPKGSFSTLEIQRTEQGDSAMYLCASSLGLAGVHIQYFGAGTRLSVL.

The chain combines TRBV2 with TRBJ1-2, with 7 positions matching TRBD1. V lost 7 bases to trimming and J lost 6 bases; unmatched junction nucleotides: 8. The CDR3 extends over 13 amino acids. In germline, CDR1 is SNHLY, CDR2 FYNNEI. CDR3: CASTFDRAHGYTF. CDR3 sequence (DNA): TGTGCCAGCACTTTCGACAGGGCACATGGCTACACCTTC.

The chain couples TRBV6-5 to TRBJ1-5; D possibly corresponds to TRBD1 (6 bases). The CDR3 length is 14 residues. V gave up 6 bases and J gave up 4 bases, with 13 bases separating them. Germline values: CDR1 MNHEY, CDR2 SVGAGI. CDR3 nucleotides: TGTGCCAGCAGGATACAACAGGGAAATCAGCCCCAGCATTTT. Translating gives CASRIQQGNQPQHF.

CDR3 residues: CASSPLSRGEDEQYF. The CDR3 nucleotides read TGTGCCAGCTCACCACTATCCAGGGGCGAGGACGAGCAGTACTTC. This rearrangement joins TRBV18 to TRBJ2-7; D is possibly TRBD1 (6 bases). Between the trimmed V and J ends, which lost 1 base and 5 bases, there was a span of 15 bases. The germline V gene has CDR1 KGHSH and CDR2 LQKENI. The length of the CDR3 is 15 residues.

This clone was detected only a few times. This CDR3 is CASRESGGSYEQYF. The CDR3 DNA sequence: TGTGCCAGCAGAGAGTCAGGGGGATCCTACGAGCAGTACTTC. The rearrangement uses TRBV7-9 and TRBJ2-7, with 7 bases lining up with TRBD1. In germline, CDR1 is SEHNR, CDR2 FQNEAQ (reference sequence). This CDR3 is 14 amino acids long. Germline trimming cut 6 bases from V and 1 base from J; bases unmatched to any gene: 6.

The V gene is TRBV2, the J gene TRBJ2-5; weak D call: TRBD2 (5 bases). Trimming took 4 bases from V and 2 from J, leaving 8 bases between them. CDR1 is SNHLY and CDR2 is FYNNEI in the germline V gene. The CDR3 spans 13 residues. CDR3 nucleotide sequence: TGTGCCAGCAGTGTTAGGGAGCAAGAGACCCAGTACTTC. Its translation: CASSVREQETQYF. The variable domain in full, completed from reference TRBV2 and TRBJ2-5, reads EPEVTQTPSHQVTQMGQEVILRCVPISNHLYFYWYRQILGQKVEFLVSFYNNEISEKSEIFDDQFSVERPDGSNFTLKIRSTKLEDSAMYFCASSVREQETQYFGPGTRLLVL.

The chain has TRBV9 and TRBJ2-7; weak D call: TRBD1 (5 bases). Trimming removed 4 bases at V and 4 bases at J, with 24 bases between. This CDR3 has 17 residues. CDR1 is SGDLS and CDR2 is YYNGEE in the germline V gene. This CDR3 is CASSLTAMTVRGYEQYF. The CDR3 DNA follows: TGTGCCAGCAGCCTCACGGCGATGACAGTTCGAGGTTACGAGCAGTACTTC. Using reference TRBV9 and TRBJ2-7 for the parts outside the CDR3, the full variable domain is DSGVTQTPKHLITATGQRVTLRCSPRSGDLSVYWYQQSLDQGLQFLIQYYNGEERAKGNILERFSAQQFPDLHSELNLSSLELGDSALYFCASSLTAMTVRGYEQYFGPGTRLTVT.

V usage is TRBV3-1 (or the pseudogene TRBV3-2) and J usage is TRBJ2-5; TRBD2 aligns across 12 bases. This CDR3 is built from 16 residues. Germline V gene lookup returns CDR1 LGHDT and CDR2 YNNKEL (reference sequence). J gave up 2 bases and V 4 bases, and 5 bases lay outside the gene matches. CDR3: CASSRGLAGSQETQYF. The DNA for the CDR3 is TGTGCCAGCAGCCGCGGACTAGCGGGATCACAAGAGACCCAGTACTTC.

This sequence joins TRBV5-6 and TRBJ2-7; no reliable D call. The germline CDR1 and CDR2 sequences are SGHDT and YYEEEE. V was pared by 4 bases and J by 1 base, with 12 bases between. The CDR3 length is 14 residues. The CDR3 here is CASSRSGWSYEQYF. The CDR3 region has the DNA TGTGCCAGCAGCCGATCCGGGTGGTCCTACGAGCAGTACTTC.

The V call is TRBV6-1, the J call TRBJ1-1; D not resolved. V was clipped by 2 bases and J by 4 bases, with 5 bases between them. In germline, CDR1 is MNHNS, CDR2 SASEGT. This CDR3 has 12 residues. CDR3 in DNA: TGTGCCAGCAGTGAACCCGTCACTGAAGCTTTCTTT. The encoded protein is CASSEPVTEAFF.

The rearrangement links TRBV13 to TRBJ1-5, with TRBD1 matching 9 bases. Germline-derived CDR1 and CDR2 are PRHDT and FYEKMQ (reference sequence). The V and J ends lost 5 bases and 0 bases, in that order; junction bases with no gene match: 2. The CDR3 is 15 residues long. Here the CDR3 DNA reads TGTGCCAGCAGCAGGACAGGGGATAGCAATCAGCCCCAGCATTTT. This encodes CASSRTGDSNQPQHF.

The chain employs TRBV5-1 and TRBJ2-7, with D perhaps matching TRBD2 (6 bases). V was shortened by 0 bases and J by 6 bases, with 13 bases between the two germline ends. CDR3 length: 14 residues. Looked up from germline, CDR1 is SGHRS and CDR2 is YFSETQ. The CDR3 DNA sequence: TGCGCCAGCAGCTTGGCCGGGGGTTTGCGCGAGCAGTACTTC. It translates to CASSLAGGLREQYF.

The genes are TRBV27 and TRBJ2-2; TRBD1 matches 7 bases. This CDR3 comprises 14 residues. Trimming took 5 bases from V and 6 from J; bases not matched to a gene: 6. The germline gives CDR1 MNHEY, CDR2 SMNVEV (reference sequence). The CDR3 region is CASSPYRGAGELFF. In DNA form, the CDR3 reads TGTGCCAGCAGTCCCTACAGGGGTGCCGGGGAGCTGTTTTTT.

This chain links TRBV7-9 with TRBJ1-3; TRBD1 matches at 7 bases. Germline V CDR1 and CDR2: SEHNR, FQNEAQ (reference sequence). The V gene end was trimmed by 3 bases and the J gene end by 2 bases; junction bases not matched to a gene: 10. The CDR3 consists of 17 residues. The CDR3 is CASSFPIRGATGNTIYF. The DNA for the CDR3 is TGTGCCAGCAGCTTTCCTATCAGGGGGGCTACTGGAAACACCATATATTTT.

This rearrangement joins TRBV27 to TRBJ2-7; the match to TRBD2 covers 12 bases. With V trimmed by 6 bases and J by 0 bases, 3 bases remained unmatched. The CDR3 has 15 residues. Germline values: CDR1 MNHEY, CDR2 SMNVEV (reference sequence). CDR3 amino acids: CASSRTSGNSYEQYF. The DNA for the CDR3 is TGTGCCAGCAGCAGGACTAGCGGGAACTCCTACGAGCAGTACTTC.

The chain links TRBV7-9 to TRBJ2-2; 7 nucleotides agree with TRBD2. Trimming cost V 7 bases and J 3 bases; bases outside gene matches: 5. The germline V gene encodes CDR1 SEHNR and CDR2 FQNEAQ (reference sequence). CDR3 length equals 14 residues. CDR3 sequence reads: CASTFGGDTGELFF. In nucleotides, the CDR3 is TGTGCCAGCACCTTTGGGGGGGACACCGGGGAGCTGTTTTTT.

This clone was detected only a few times. The same CDR3 arises from other DNA sequences in this sample as well. The gene calls are TRBV6-2 or TRBV6-3 and TRBJ2-7; TRBD1 is a possible D gene (5 bases). V lost 4 bases and J lost 3, with 7 bases in between. CDR3 length equals 12 residues. The germline gives CDR1 MNHEY, CDR2 SVGEGT. Here the CDR3 reads CASSSTGYEQYF. In nucleotides, the CDR3 is TGTGCCAGCAGTTCTACAGGCTACGAGCAGTACTTC.

The chain joins TRBV7-3 to TRBJ1-3; no clear D gene. Trimming removed 8 bases from V and 2 bases from J, with 13 bases in between. Germline-derived CDR1 and CDR2 are SGHTA and FQGTGA. CDR3 length equals 14 residues. For the CDR3, the DNA is TGTGCCAGCTCTCTAAGAGAGGCTGGAAACACCATATATTTT. It yields the protein CASSLREAGNTIYF.

This chain uses TRBV30 with TRBJ2-7; the match to TRBD2 covers 7 bases. CDR3 length: 14 amino acids. V shed 2 bases, J shed 2 bases, and the junction held 6 bases outside the gene matches. Germline V CDR1 and CDR2: GTSNPN, SVGIG (reference sequence). CDR3 sequence (DNA): TGTGCCTGGAGTTATCGACTAGCCCCCTACGAGCAGTACTTC. It codes for CAWSYRLAPYEQYF.

A remark on this clone: Compared with germline, one end of the junction differs, possibly owing to a read error. Other DNA variants within this sample encode the same CDR3. V usage is TRBV5-4 and J usage is TRBJ2-7; 8 bases line up with TRBD1. The CDR3 contains 13 residues. Germline loops: CDR1 SGHNT, CDR2 YYREEE (reference sequence). The CDR3 loop reads CASSLDRDYEQYF. The CDR3 region has the DNA TGTGCCAGCAGTTTGGACAGGGACTACGAGCAGTACTTC.

Comments on this clone: Additional DNA sequences in this sample encode the identical CDR3. The V call is TRBV5-6, the J call TRBJ1-6; 8 bases match TRBD1. The CDR3 runs to 14 residues. The germline CDR1 and CDR2 sequences are SGHDT and YYEEEE. V was clipped by 0 bases and J by 10 bases; unmatched bases: 3. The CDR3 nucleotides read TGTGCCAGCAGCTTGGGACAGGGGTCCTCACCCCTCCACTTT. Amino acids: CASSLGQGSSPLHF.

The chain joins TRBV21-1 to TRBJ2-2; the DNA was not used to check the table's D call, TRBD2. TRBV21-1 is flagged as a pseudogene. The CDR3 is 14 residues long. The CDR3 region is CASRSGGGTGELFF. The CDR3 nucleotides are TGTGCCAGCAGAAGCGGGGGGGGCACCGGGGAGCTGTTTTTT.

CDR3 amino acids: CASSEHTQETQYF. In nucleotides, the CDR3 is TGTGCCAGCAGCGAACACACCCAAGAGACCCAGTACTTC. The V gene is TRBV9, the J gene TRBJ2-5; D is unclear. CDR1 SGDLS and CDR2 YYNGEE come from the germline V gene. There are 13 residues in the CDR3. The V end was cut by 3 bases, the J end by 1 base, with 7 bases between.

V gene TRBV2 combines with J gene TRBJ1-2; the match to TRBD1 covers 7 bases. Looked up from germline, CDR1 is SNHLY and CDR2 is FYNNEI. V lost 2 bases and J lost 7; bases outside the gene matches: 4. This CDR3 comprises 13 residues. The DNA for the CDR3 is TGTGCCAGCAGTGAACGACAGGGCCCTGGCTACACCTTC. Protein: CASSERQGPGYTF.

This rearrangement joins TRBV2 to TRBJ1-2; TRBD1 aligns across 7 bases. V gave up 3 bases and J gave up 4 bases; unmatched junction bases: 8. The germline CDR1 and CDR2 sequences are SNHLY and FYNNEI. This CDR3 has 15 residues. The CDR3 region is CASSEGHRGSYGYTF. CDR3 bases: TGTGCCAGCAGTGAGGGGCACAGGGGAAGCTATGGCTACACCTTC.